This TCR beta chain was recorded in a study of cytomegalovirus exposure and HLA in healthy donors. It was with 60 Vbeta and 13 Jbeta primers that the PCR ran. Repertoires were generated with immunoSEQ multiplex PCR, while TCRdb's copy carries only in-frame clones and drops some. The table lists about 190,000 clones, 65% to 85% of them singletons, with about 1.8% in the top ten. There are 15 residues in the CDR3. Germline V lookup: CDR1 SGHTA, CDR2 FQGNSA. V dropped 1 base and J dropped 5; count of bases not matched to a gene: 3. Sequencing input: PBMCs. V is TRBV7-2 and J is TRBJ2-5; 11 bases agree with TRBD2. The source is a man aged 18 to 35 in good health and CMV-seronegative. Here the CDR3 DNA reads TGTGCCAGCAGCTTAGTAGCGGGGGGGCGTGAGACCCAGTACTTC. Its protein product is CASSLVAGGRETQYF.